Listed below are T cell receptor beta chains from one sample, sequenced in a study of control samples from healthy donors and cancer patients. Profiling relied on immunoSEQ multiplex PCR, and the TCRdb table lists in-frame clones only, not all of them. Of over 100,000 clones listed, roughly 92% are singletons. Material for sequencing was blood. These receptors came from a man aged 18 to 30 in good health. The conserved cysteine and the conserved F or W are not part of the CDR3 here. The order of the fields is V gene, clone size, CDR3 protein. The size field is filled for only some rows; it gives once, few, many or a size class.

v_gene: TRBV3-1/TRBV3-2; abundance: .; CDR3aa: ASSQDMGGQETQY
v_gene: TRBV19; abundance: .; CDR3aa: ASRNDRVTNEKLF
v_gene: TRBV27; abundance: .; CDR3aa: ASRATSGVYTGELF
v_gene: TRBV7-3; abundance: .; CDR3aa: ASSSSSVAGGTTDTQY
v_gene: TRBV6-2/TRBV6-3; abundance: .; CDR3aa: ASSTDRVSHSDTQY
v_gene: TRBV19; abundance: .; CDR3aa: ASTPGGASGYT
v_gene: TRBV28; abundance: .; CDR3aa: ASRGTSGESYNEQF
v_gene: TRBV11-2; abundance: .; CDR3aa: ASSPIMGDSTGELF
v_gene: TRBV9; abundance: .; CDR3aa: ASSEAPTGNYGYT
v_gene: TRBV5-4; abundance: .; CDR3aa: ASSAGGGSTDTQY
v_gene: TRBV11-2; abundance: .; CDR3aa: ASSPNRGRNEKLF
v_gene: TRBV30; abundance: .; CDR3aa: AWSRTEAF
v_gene: TRBV28; abundance: .; CDR3aa: ASSLGTLYEQY
v_gene: TRBV21-1; abundance: .; CDR3aa: ASSNLKRGGLGDTQY
v_gene: TRBV6-6; abundance: .; CDR3aa: ASSYSGRGNSPLH
v_gene: TRBV19; abundance: .; CDR3aa: ASVDRHNEQF
v_gene: TRBV9; abundance: .; CDR3aa: ASSVAGGDGYT
v_gene: TRBV9; abundance: .; CDR3aa: ASSAQIGSLEGYT
v_gene: TRBV19; abundance: few; CDR3aa: ASRFRDSEAF
v_gene: TRBV6-5; abundance: .; CDR3aa: ASSYYRDDSPLH
v_gene: TRBV30; abundance: .; CDR3aa: AWSTPNPGYT
v_gene: TRBV5-1; abundance: .; CDR3aa: ASSFAVGTEAF
v_gene: TRBV6-5; abundance: .; CDR3aa: ASSYSPATTYEQY
v_gene: TRBV2; abundance: .; CDR3aa: ASKGGANYGYT
v_gene: TRBV5-4; abundance: .; CDR3aa: ASSLYGLGAGSYEQY
v_gene: TRBV5-1; abundance: .; CDR3aa: ASSLGQGAEKLF
v_gene: TRBV3-1/TRBV3-2; abundance: .; CDR3aa: ASSHGWGTTYSNQPQH
v_gene: TRBV5-1; abundance: .; CDR3aa: ASSWSQRASGYEQY
v_gene: TRBV3-1/TRBV3-2; abundance: .; CDR3aa: ASSQFSGTNEKLF
v_gene: TRBV5-6; abundance: .; CDR3aa: ASSLSGYEQF
v_gene: TRBV6-5; abundance: .; CDR3aa: ASSYSRGWETQY
v_gene: TRBV4-1; abundance: .; CDR3aa: ASSQEGVPPLH
v_gene: TRBV5-3; abundance: once; CDR3aa: ARSLCRGREIYEQY
v_gene: TRBV7-3; abundance: .; CDR3aa: ASSPGGGTDTQY
v_gene: TRBV6-4; abundance: .; CDR3aa: AREKIGDTQY
v_gene: TRBV7-9; abundance: .; CDR3aa: ASSLLGVQETQY
v_gene: TRBV25-1; abundance: .; CDR3aa: ASSDNSLAKNIQY
v_gene: TRBV12-3/TRBV12-4; abundance: .; CDR3aa: ASSSGNSPLH
v_gene: TRBV9; abundance: .; CDR3aa: ASSPRWGRDGNSPLH
v_gene: TRBV3-1/TRBV3-2; abundance: .; CDR3aa: ASSQSGQGMKY
v_gene: TRBV4-2; abundance: .; CDR3aa: ASSQEWLSNQPQH
v_gene: TRBV6-6; abundance: .; CDR3aa: ASRYQGEQPQH
v_gene: TRBV6-5; abundance: .; CDR3aa: ASSLDSMNTEAF
v_gene: TRBV6-5; abundance: .; CDR3aa: ASLRGTGDEQY
v_gene: TRBV7-9; abundance: .; CDR3aa: ASSLTRDGDEQF
v_gene: TRBV9; abundance: .; CDR3aa: ASSAQGASGNTIY
v_gene: TRBV19; abundance: .; CDR3aa: ASSMDRADTGELF
v_gene: TRBV5-5; abundance: .; CDR3aa: ASSFLNPSGANVLT
v_gene: TRBV7-9; abundance: .; CDR3aa: ASSDPGRAITGTEAF
v_gene: TRBV6-4; abundance: .; CDR3aa: ASSRSGGSTDTQY
v_gene: TRBV6-4; abundance: .; CDR3aa: ASTPGDTGELF
v_gene: TRBV5-1; abundance: .; CDR3aa: ASSLAPSSYEQY
v_gene: TRBV6-1; abundance: .; CDR3aa: ASSDFQETQY
v_gene: TRBV19; abundance: .; CDR3aa: ATTEVGGSPQQF